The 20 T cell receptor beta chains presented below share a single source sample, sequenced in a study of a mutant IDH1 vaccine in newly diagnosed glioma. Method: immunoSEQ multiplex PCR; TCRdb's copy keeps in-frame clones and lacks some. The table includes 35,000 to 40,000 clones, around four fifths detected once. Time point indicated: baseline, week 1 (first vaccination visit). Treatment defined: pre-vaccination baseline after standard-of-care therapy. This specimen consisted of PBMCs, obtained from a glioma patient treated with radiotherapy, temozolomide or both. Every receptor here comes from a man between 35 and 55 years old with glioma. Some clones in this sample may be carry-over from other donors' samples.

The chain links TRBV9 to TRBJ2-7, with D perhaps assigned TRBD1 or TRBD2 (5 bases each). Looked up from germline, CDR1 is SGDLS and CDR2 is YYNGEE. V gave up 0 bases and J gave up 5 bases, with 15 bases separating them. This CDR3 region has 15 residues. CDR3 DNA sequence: TGTGCCAGCAGCGTAGCTCTCAACGGGGCTAACGAGCAGTACTTC. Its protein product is CASSVALNGANEQYF.

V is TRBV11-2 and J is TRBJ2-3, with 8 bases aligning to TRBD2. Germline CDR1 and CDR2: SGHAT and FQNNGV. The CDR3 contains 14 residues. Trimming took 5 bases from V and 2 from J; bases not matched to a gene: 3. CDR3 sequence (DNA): TGTGCCAGCAGCGCGCGGGGGGTCACAGATACGCAGTATTTT. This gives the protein CASSARGVTDTQYF.

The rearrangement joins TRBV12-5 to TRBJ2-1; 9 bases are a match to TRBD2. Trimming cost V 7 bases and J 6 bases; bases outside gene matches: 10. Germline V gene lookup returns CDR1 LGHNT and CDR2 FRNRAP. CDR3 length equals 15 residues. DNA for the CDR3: TGTGCTAGTGTCCCGGGACTAGCTACCTTCAATGAGCAGTTCTTC. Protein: CASVPGLATFNEQFF.

CDR3 DNA: TGTGCCAGCAGCTTAGGTTTAAGGGACCCCTACACCTTC. Translating gives CASSLGLRDPYTF. V gene TRBV11-2 combines with J gene TRBJ1-2, with D maybe TRBD1 (5 bases). V lost 1 base and J lost 10, with 13 bases in between. This CDR3 has 13 amino acids. Germline CDR1 is SGHAT and CDR2 is FQNNGV.

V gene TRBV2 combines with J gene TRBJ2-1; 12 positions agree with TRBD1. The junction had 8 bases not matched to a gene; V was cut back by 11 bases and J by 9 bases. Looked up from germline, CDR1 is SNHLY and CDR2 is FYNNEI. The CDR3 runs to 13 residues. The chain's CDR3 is CAGAGTGGPEQFF. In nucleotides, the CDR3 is TGTGCCGGAGCCGGGACAGGGGGCCCTGAGCAGTTCTTC.

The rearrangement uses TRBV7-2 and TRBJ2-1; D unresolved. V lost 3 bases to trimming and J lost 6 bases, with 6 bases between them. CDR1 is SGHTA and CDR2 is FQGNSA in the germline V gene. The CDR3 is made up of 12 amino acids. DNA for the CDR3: TGTGCCAGCAGCTTGCAGTTCAATGAGCAGTTCTTC. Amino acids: CASSLQFNEQFF.

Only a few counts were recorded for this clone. The CDR3 loop is CASSSSFQETQYF. CDR3 coding DNA: TGTGCCAGCAGCTCGTCGTTCCAAGAGACCCAGTACTTC. This chain uses TRBV5-4 with TRBJ2-5; no clear D gene. The ends were cut back, 3 bases at V and 1 base at J, with 7 bases in the middle. Germline lookup yields CDR1 SGHNT and CDR2 YYREEE (reference sequence). This CDR3 is built from 13 residues.

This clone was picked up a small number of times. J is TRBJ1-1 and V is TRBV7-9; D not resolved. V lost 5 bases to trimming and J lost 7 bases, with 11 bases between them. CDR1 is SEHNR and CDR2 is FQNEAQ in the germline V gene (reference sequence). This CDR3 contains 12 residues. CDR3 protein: CASSSTEVEAFF. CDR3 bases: TGTGCCAGCAGCAGCACGGAAGTTGAAGCTTTCTTT.

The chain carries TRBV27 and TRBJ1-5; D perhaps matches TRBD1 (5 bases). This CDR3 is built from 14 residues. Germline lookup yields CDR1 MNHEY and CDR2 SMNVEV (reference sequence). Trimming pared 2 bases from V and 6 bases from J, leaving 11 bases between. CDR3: CASSLSQGSQPQHF. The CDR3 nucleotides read TGTGCCAGCAGTTTAAGCCAGGGAAGTCAGCCCCAGCATTTT.

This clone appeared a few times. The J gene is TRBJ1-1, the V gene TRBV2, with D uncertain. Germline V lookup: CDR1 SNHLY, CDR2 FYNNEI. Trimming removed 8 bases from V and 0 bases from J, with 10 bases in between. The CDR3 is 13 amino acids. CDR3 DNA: TGTGCCAGCCAAGTGAGTTTGAACACTGAAGCTTTCTTT. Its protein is CASQVSLNTEAFF.

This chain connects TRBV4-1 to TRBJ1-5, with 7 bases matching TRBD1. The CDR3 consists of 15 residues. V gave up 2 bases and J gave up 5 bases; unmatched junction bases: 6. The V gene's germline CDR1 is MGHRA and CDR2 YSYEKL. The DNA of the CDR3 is TGCGCCAGCAGCCAAACTGTCCAGGGGGATCAGCCCCAGCATTTT. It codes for CASSQTVQGDQPQHF.

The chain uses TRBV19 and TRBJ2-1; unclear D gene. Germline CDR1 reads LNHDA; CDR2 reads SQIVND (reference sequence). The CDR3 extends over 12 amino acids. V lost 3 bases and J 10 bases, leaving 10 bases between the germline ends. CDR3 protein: CASSIPRVEQFF. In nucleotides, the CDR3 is TGTGCCAGTAGTATCCCCCGGGTCGAGCAGTTCTTC.

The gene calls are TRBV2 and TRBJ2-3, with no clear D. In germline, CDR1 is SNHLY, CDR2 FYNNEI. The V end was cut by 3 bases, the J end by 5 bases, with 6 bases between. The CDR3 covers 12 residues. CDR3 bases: TGTGCCAGCAGTGAGTCGGGAGATACGCAGTATTTT. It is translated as CASSESGDTQYF.

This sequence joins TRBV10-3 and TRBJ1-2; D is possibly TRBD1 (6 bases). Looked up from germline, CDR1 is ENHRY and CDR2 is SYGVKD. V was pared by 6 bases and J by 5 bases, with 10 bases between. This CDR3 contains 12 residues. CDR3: CAISEDSYGYTF. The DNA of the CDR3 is TGTGCCATCAGCGAGGACAGTTATGGCTACACCTTC.

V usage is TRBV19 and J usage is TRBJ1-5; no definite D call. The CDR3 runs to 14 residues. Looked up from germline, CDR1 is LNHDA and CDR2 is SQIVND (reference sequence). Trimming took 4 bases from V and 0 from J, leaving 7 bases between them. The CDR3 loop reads CASSSRGSNQPQHF. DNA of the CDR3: TGTGCCAGTAGTAGTAGAGGTAGCAATCAGCCCCAGCATTTT. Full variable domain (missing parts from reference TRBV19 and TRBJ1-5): DGGITQSPKYLFRKEGQNVTLSCEQNLNHDAMYWYRQDPGQGLRLIYYSQIVNDFQKGDIAEGYSVSREKKESFPLTVTSAQKNPTAFYLCASSSRGSNQPQHFGDGTRLSIL.

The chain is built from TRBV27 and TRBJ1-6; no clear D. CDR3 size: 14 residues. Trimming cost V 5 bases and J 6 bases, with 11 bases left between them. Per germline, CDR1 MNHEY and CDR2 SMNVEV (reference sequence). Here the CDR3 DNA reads TGTGCCAGCAGTGCGGGTGGCCCTAATTCACCCCTCCACTTT. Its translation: CASSAGGPNSPLHF.

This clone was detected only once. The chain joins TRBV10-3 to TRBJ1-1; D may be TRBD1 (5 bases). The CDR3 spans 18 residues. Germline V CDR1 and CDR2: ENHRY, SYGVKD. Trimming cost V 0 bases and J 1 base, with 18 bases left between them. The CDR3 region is CAISESGAYPPSNTEAFF. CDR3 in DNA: TGTGCCATCAGTGAGTCAGGGGCATATCCTCCTTCGAACACTGAAGCTTTCTTT.

The DNA of the CDR3 is TGTGCCATCAGTGAATACGGCGGGTTTAATCAGCCCCAGCATTTT. Translated, it gives CAISEYGGFNQPQHF. The chain uses TRBV10-3 and TRBJ1-5; D is undetermined. Germline V gives CDR1 ENHRY, CDR2 SYGVKD. Trimming took off 3 bases at V and 4 bases at J, with 13 bases between the two ends. The CDR3 spans 15 residues.

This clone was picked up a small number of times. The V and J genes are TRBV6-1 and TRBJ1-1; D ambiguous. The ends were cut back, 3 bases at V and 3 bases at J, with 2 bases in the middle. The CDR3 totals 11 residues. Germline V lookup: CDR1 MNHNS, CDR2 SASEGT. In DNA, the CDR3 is TGTGCCAGCAGTGAGTACACTGAAGCTTTCTTT. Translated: CASSEYTEAFF.

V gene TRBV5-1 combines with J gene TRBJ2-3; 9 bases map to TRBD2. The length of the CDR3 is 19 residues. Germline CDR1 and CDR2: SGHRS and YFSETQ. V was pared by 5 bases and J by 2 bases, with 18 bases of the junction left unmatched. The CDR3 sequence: CASRISGTSLSYITDTQYF. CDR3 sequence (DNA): TGCGCCAGCAGGATCTCCGGGACTAGCTTAAGTTACATCACAGATACGCAGTATTTT.